This T cell receptor beta chain was observed in a study of blood T cell repertoires in COVID-19. The CDR3 contains 13 residues. CDR1 and CDR2 from the germline V gene are KGHDR and SFDVKD. V was clipped by 4 bases and J by 6 bases, with 11 bases between them. The data were produced by immunoSEQ multiplex PCR, yet TCRdb's version contains in-frame clones alone and is incomplete. The sample lists approximately 170,000 clones, 86% occurring once. V gene TRBV24-1 combines with J gene TRBJ1-2; the D gene is possibly TRBD1 (5 bases). The clonotype comes from a woman at least 80 years old in a cohort sampled during active or convalescent COVID-19. Sequencing was performed on peripheral blood. The CDR3: CATSDPDRDGYTF. The CDR3, as DNA: TGTGCCACCAGTGACCCAGACAGAGATGGCTACACCTTC.